Given below is one TCR beta chain in context. The antigen remains undetermined. It was with 60 Vbeta and 13 Jbeta primers that the PCR ran. Some clones are missing from TCRdb's copy, which holds only in-frame ones; the method was immunoSEQ multiplex PCR. This table has some 200,000 clones, approximately 70% appearing once. The data originate from a study of cytomegalovirus exposure and HLA in healthy donors. Study conclusions and caveats: Roughly even sequencing depth across donors was the assumption behind the presence/absence analyses.

This CDR3 has 16 amino acids. Germline values: CDR1 SGHVS, CDR2 FNYEAQ. V lost 5 bases and J lost 5, with 18 bases in between. The clonotype was recovered from a woman in her twenties or thirties in good health and CMV-seronegative. The sequenced material came from PBMCs. This chain connects TRBV7-6 to TRBJ2-2; D not certain. CDR3 nucleotide sequence: TGTGCCAGCAGCCCCGCCTATCAGCGTTGGACCGGGGAGCTGTTTTTT. Its protein product is CASSPAYQRWTGELFF.